A selection of T cell receptor beta chains follows, all from one sample in a study of blood T cell repertoires in COVID-19. Profiled with immunoSEQ multiplex PCR; TCRdb holds only in-frame clones, not every one. The sample consists of around 180,000 clones, 88% of them appearing once. Sequencing input: peripheral blood. The receptors here all came from a man aged 55-75 years with acute or convalescent COVID-19. Each CDR3 is given with its conserved first and last residue. Fields, in order: J gene, V gene, D gene, clone size, CDR3 length, CDR3 protein, CDR3 DNA. A D gene is named only where the DNA matches it firmly. The listing skips clone size in some rows; elsewhere it reads once, few, many or a size class.

TRBJ2-1 | TRBV24-1 | NA | NA | 15 | CATSEITGPNSEQFF | TGTGCCACCAGTGAAATAACAGGGCCAAATTCTGAGCAGTTCTTC
TRBJ1-1 | TRBV5-1 | TRBD1 | once | 14 | CASSLGQGGTEAFF | TGCGCCAGCAGCTTGGGACAGGGAGGAACTGAAGCTTTCTTT
TRBJ2-4 | TRBV4-3 | NA | few | 14 | CASSPGLGKNIQYF | TGCGCCAGCAGCCCCGGTCTAGGCAAAAACATTCAGTACTTC
TRBJ1-3 | TRBV7-2 | NA | NA | 15 | CASSSMATGGNTIYF | TGTGCCAGCAGCTCCATGGCCACGGGGGGAAACACCATATATTTT
TRBJ1-1 | TRBV11-2 | TRBD1 | few | 17 | CASSPLWGRGRNTEAFF | TGTGCCAGCAGCCCACTATGGGGCAGGGGGCGGAACACTGAAGCTTTCTTT
TRBJ1-1 | TRBV5-1 | NA | NA | 16 | CASSLATGIGYTEAFF | TGCGCCAGCAGCTTGGCCACAGGAATAGGGTACACTGAAGCTTTCTTT
TRBJ1-2 | TRBV24-1 | NA | NA | 14 | CATSDPQGYYGYTF | TGTGCCACCAGTGATCCTCAGGGCTACTATGGCTACACCTTC
TRBJ2-1 | TRBV11-1 | NA | NA | 16 | CASSRVAALPYDEQFF | TGTGCCAGCAGCCGCGTAGCGGCCCTGCCGTATGATGAGCAGTTCTTC
TRBJ2-5 | TRBV19 | NA | NA | 13 | CASSIGGFETQYF | TGTGCCAGTAGTATAGGAGGGTTCGAGACCCAGTACTTC
TRBJ1-1 | TRBV7-9 | TRBD1 | NA | 13 | CATTGTGGTEAFF | TGTGCCACCACCGGGACAGGCGGAACTGAAGCTTTCTTT
TRBJ1-1 | TRBV29-1 | NA | NA | 11 | CSVGRNTEAFF | TGCAGCGTTGGGAGGAACACTGAAGCTTTCTTT
TRBJ2-6 | TRBV5-1 | TRBD1 | NA | 16 | CASSLTGVAGANVLTF | TGCGCCAGCAGCTTAACAGGGGTTGCCGGGGCCAACGTCCTGACTTTC
TRBJ2-1 | TRBV24-1 | NA | NA | 13 | CATSDGVGDEQFF | TGTGCCACCAGTGATGGAGTAGGCGATGAGCAGTTCTTC
TRBJ1-1 | TRBV7-6 | NA | NA | 13 | CASSDRMNTEAFF | TGTGCCAGCAGCGACAGGATGAACACTGAAGCTTTCTTT
TRBJ1-4 | TRBV7-6 | TRBD1 | NA | 15 | CASSARTGGNEKLFF | TGTGCCAGCAGCGCACGGACAGGGGGAAATGAAAAACTGTTTTTT
TRBJ2-1 | TRBV6-6 | NA | NA | 11 | CASSHTDEQFF | TGTGCCAGCAGTCACACCGATGAGCAGTTCTTC
TRBJ1-2 | TRBV19 | NA | few | 13 | CASSIGANYGYTF | TGTGCCAGTAGTATCGGGGCTAACTATGGCTACACCTTC
TRBJ1-6 | TRBV3-1/TRBV3-2 | NA | few | 14 | CASSQGQYVSPLHF | TGTGCCAGCAGCCAAGGACAGTACGTTTCACCCCTCCACTTT